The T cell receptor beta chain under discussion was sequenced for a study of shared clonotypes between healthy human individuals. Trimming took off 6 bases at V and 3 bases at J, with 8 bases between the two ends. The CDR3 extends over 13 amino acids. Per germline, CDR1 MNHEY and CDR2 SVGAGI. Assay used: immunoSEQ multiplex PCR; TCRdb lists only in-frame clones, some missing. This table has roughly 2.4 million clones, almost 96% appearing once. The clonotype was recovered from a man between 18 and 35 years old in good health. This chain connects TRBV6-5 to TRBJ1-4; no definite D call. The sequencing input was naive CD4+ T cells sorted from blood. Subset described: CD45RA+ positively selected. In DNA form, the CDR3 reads TGTGCCAGCAGATGGACGTCTAATGAAAAACTGTTTTTT. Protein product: CASRWTSNEKLFF.